The text below deals with one T cell receptor (beta chain). Its antigen is not known. The sample belongs to a study of cytomegalovirus exposure and HLA in healthy donors. PCR primers comprised 60 Vbeta and 13 Jbeta primers. TCRdb's table, derived via immunoSEQ multiplex PCR, lists solely in-frame clones and lacks some. The table has approximately 46,000 clones, roughly 76% seen once. Findings and limits, study-wide: Under in vitro conditions, three CMV-associated chains were confirmed as specific for CMV antigens.

Germline V gene sequence: CDR1 SGHRS, CDR2 YFSETQ. This CDR3 comprises 16 residues. Trimming took 1 base from V and 4 from J; bases not matched to a gene: 4. Material: PBMCs. The TCR comes from a man aged 30-40 years in good health and CMV-seronegative. The chain carries TRBV5-1 and TRBJ2-1; TRBD2 aligns across 11 bases. The DNA for the CDR3 is TGCGCCAGCAGCTTGTTTAGCGGGGGGGATTACAATGAGCAGTTCTTC. This translates into CASSLFSGGDYNEQFF.